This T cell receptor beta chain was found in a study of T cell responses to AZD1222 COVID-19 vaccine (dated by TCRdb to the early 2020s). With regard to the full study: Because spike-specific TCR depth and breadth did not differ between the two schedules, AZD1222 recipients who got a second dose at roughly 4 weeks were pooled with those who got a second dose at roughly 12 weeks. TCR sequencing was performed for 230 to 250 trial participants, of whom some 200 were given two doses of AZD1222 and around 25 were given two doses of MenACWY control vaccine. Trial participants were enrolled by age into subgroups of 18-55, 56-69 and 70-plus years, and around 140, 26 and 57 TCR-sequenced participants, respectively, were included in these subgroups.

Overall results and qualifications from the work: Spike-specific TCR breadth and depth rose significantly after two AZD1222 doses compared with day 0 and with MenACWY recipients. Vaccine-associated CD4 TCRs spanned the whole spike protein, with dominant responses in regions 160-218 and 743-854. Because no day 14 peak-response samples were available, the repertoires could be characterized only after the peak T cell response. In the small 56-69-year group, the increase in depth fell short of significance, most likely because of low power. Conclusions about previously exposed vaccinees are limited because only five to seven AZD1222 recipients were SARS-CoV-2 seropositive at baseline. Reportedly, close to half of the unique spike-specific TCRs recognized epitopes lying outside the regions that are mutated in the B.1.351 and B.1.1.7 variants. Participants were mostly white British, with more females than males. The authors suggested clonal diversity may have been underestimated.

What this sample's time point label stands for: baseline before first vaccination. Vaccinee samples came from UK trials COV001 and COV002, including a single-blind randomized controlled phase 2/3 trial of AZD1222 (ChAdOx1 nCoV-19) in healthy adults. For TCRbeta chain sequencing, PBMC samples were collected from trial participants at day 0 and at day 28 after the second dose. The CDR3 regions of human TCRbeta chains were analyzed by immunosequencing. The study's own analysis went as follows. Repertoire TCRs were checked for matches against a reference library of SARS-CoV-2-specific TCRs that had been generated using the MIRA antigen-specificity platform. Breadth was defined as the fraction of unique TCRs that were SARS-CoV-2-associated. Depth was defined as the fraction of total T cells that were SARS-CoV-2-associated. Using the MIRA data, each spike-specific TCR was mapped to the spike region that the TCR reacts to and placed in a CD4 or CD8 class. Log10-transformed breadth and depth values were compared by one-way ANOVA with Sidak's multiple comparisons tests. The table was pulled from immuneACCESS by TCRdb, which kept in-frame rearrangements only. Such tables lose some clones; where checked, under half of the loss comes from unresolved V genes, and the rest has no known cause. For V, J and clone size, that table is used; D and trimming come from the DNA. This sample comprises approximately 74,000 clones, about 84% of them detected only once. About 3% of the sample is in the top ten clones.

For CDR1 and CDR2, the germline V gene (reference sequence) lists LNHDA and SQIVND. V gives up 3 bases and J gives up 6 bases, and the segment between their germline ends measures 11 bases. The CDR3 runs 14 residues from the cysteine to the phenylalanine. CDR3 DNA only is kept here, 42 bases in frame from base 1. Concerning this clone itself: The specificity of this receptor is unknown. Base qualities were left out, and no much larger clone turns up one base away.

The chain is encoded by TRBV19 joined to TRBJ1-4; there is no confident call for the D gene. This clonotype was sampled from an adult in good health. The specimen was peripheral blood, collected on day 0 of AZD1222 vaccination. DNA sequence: TGTGCCAGTAGTATGGGCCAGGTAGATGAAAAACTGTTTTTT. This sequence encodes CASSMGQVDEKLFF.